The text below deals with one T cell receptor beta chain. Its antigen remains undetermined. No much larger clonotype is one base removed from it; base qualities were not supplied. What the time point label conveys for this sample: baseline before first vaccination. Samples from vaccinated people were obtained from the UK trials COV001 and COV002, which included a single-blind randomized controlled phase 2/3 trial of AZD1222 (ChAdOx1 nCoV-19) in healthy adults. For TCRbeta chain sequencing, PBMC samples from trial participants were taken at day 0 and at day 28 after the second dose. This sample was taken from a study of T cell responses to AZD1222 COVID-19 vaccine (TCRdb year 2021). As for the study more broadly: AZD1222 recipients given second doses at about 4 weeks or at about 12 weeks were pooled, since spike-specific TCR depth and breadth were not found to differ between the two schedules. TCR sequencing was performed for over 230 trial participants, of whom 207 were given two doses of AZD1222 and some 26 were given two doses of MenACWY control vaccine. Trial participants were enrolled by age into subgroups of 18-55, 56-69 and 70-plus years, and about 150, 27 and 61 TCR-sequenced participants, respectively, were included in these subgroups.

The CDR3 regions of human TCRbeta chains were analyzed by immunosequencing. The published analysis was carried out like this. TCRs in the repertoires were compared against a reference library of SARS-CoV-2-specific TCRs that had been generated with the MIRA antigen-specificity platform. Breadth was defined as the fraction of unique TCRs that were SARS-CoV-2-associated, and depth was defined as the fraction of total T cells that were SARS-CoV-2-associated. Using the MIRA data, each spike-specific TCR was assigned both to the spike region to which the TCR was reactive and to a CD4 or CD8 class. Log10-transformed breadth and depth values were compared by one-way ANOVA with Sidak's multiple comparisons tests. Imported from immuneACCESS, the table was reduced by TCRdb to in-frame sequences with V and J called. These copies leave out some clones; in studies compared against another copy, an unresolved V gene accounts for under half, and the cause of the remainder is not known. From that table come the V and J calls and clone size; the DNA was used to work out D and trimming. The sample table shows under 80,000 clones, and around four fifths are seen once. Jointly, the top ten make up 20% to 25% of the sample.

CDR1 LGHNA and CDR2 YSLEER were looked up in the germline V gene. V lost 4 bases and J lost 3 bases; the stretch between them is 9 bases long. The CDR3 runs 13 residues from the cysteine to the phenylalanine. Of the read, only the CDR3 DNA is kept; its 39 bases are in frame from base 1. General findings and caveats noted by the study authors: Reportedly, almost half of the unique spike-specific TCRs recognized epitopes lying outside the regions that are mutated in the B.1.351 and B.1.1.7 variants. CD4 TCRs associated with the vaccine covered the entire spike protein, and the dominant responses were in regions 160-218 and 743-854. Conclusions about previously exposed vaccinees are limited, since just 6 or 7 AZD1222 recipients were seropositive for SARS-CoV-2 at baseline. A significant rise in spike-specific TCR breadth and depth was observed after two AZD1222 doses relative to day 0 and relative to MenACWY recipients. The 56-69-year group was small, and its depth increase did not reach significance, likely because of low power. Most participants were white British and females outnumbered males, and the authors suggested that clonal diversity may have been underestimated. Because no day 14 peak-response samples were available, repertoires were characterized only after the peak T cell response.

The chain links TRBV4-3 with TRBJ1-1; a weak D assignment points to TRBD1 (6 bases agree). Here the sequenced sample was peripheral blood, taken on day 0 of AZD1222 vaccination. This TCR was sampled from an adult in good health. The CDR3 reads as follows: CASSLGGHTEAFF. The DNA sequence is TGCGCCAGCAGCCTGGGGGGGCACACTGAAGCTTTCTTT.